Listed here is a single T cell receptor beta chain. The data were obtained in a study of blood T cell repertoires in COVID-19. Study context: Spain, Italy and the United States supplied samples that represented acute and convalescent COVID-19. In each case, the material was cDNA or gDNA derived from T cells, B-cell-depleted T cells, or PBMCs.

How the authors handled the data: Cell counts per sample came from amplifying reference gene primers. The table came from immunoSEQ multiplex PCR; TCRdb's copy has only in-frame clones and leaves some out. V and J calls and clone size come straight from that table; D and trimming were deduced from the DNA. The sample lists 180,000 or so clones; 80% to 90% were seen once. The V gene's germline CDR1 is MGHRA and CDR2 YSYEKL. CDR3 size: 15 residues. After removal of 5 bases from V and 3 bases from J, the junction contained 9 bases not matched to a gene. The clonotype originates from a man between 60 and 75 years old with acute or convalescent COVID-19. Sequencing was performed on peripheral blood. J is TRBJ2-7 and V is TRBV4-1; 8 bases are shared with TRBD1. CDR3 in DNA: TGCGCCAGCAGCGATCCGGGACAGGAGGTCTACGAGCAGTACTTC. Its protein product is CASSDPGQEVYEQYF.